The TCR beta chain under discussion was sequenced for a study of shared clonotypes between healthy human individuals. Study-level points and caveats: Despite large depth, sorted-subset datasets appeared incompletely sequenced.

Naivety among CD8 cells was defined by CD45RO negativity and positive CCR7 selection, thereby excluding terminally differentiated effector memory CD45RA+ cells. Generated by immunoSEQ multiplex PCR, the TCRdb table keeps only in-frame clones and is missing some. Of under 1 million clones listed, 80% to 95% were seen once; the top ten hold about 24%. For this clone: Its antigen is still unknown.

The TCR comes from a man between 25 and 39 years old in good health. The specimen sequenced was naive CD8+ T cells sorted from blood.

The DNA for the CDR3 is TGTGCCAGCAGCTCAAACGATAACATATATACGCAGTATTTT. As protein: CASSSNDNIYTQYF. This chain joins TRBV5-6 and TRBJ2-3; no definite D call. The V and J ends lost 3 bases and 7 bases respectively, with 15 bases between them. Germline V lookup: CDR1 SGHDT, CDR2 YYEEEE. The CDR3 extends over 14 amino acids.